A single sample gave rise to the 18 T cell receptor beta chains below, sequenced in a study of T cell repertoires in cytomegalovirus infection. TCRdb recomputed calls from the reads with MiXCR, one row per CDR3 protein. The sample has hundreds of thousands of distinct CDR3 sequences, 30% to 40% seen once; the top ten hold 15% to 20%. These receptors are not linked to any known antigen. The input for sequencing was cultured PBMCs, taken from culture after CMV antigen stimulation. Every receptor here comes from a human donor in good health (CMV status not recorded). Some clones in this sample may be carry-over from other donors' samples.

The CDR3 nucleotides are TGTGCCAGCAGCCGGGGCCAGGGACGGGAAAAACTGTTTTTT. It is translated as CASSRGQGREKLFF. V gene TRBV7-9 combines with J gene TRBJ1-4; perhaps TRBD1 as D (5 bases). Germline V lookup: CDR1 SEHNR, CDR2 FQNEAQ (reference sequence). CDR3 length: 14 residues. Trimming took 5 bases from V and 8 from J, leaving 15 bases between them.

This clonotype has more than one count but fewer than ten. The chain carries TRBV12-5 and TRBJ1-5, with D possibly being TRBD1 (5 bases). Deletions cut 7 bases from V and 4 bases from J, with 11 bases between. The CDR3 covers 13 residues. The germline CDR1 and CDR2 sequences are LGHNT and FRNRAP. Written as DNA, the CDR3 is TGTGCTAGTGCCCAGGAGGGGAATCAGCCCCAGCATTTT. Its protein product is CASAQEGNQPQHF.

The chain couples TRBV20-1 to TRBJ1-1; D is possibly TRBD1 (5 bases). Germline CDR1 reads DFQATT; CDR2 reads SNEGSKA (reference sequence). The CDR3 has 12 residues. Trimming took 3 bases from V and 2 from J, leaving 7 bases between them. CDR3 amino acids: CSASRENTEAFF. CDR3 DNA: TGCAGTGCTAGCAGGGAAAACACTGAAGCTTTCTTT.

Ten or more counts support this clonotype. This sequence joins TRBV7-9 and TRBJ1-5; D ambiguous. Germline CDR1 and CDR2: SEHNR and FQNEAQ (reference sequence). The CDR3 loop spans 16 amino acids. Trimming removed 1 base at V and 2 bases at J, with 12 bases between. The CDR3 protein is CASSLEVGSGNQPQHF. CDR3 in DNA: TGTGCCAGCAGCTTAGAAGTCGGAAGTGGCAATCAGCCCCAGCATTTT.

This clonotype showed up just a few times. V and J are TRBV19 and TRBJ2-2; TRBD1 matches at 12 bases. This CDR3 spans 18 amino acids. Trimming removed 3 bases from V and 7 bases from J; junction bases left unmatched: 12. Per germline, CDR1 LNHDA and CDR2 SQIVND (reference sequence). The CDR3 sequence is CASSINGGTGGPVGELFF. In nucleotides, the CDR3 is TGTGCCAGTAGTATTAACGGTGGGACAGGGGGCCCGGTCGGGGAGCTGTTTTTT. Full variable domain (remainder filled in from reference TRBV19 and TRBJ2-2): DGGITQSPKYLFRKEGQNVTLSCEQNLNHDAMYWYRQDPGQGLRLIYYSQIVNDFQKGDIAEGYSVSREKKESFPLTVTSAQKNPTAFYLCASSINGGTGGPVGELFFGEGSRLTVL.

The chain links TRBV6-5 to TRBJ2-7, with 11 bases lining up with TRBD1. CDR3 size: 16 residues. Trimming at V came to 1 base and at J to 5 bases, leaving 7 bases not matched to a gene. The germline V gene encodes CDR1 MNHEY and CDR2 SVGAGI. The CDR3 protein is CASSYFTGTGGNEQYF. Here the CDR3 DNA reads TGTGCCAGCAGTTACTTTACCGGGACAGGGGGGAACGAGCAGTACTTC.

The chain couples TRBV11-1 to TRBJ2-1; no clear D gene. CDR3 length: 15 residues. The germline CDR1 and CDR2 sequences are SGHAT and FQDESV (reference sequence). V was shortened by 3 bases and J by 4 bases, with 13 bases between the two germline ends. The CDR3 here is CASSFHTSDYNEQFF. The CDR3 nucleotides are TGTGCCAGCAGCTTTCACACATCCGATTACAATGAGCAGTTCTTC.

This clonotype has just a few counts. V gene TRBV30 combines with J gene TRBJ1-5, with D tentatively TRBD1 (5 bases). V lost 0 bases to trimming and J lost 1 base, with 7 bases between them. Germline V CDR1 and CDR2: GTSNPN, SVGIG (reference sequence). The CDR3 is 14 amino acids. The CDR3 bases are TGTGCCTGGAGTGTGGGGGGAAGCAATCAGCCCCAGCATTTT. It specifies CAWSVGGSNQPQHF.

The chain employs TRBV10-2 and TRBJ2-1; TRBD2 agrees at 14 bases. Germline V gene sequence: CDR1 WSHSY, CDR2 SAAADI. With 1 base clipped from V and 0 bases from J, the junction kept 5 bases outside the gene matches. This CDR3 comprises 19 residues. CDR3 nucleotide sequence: TGCGCCAGCAGTGAGTGGGGGACTAGCGGGAGAAGCTCCTACAATGAGCAGTTCTTC. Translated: CASSEWGTSGRSSYNEQFF.

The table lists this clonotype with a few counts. CDR3 DNA sequence: TGCAGTGCTAGCCGCAGCCGCACAGATACGCAGTATTTT. Translating it yields CSASRSRTDTQYF. The chain joins TRBV20-1 to TRBJ2-3; no clear D. This CDR3 is 13 amino acids long. Germline V gives CDR1 DFQATT, CDR2 SNEGSKA (reference sequence). Trimming removed 3 bases from V and 1 base from J, with 8 bases in between.

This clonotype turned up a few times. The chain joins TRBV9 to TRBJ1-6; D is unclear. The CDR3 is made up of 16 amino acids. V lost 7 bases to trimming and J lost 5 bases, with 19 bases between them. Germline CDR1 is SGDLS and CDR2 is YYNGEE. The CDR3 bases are TGTGCCAGCTCACGAGGGAGGGTGTCCGATAATTCACCCCTCCACTTT. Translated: CASSRGRVSDNSPLHF.

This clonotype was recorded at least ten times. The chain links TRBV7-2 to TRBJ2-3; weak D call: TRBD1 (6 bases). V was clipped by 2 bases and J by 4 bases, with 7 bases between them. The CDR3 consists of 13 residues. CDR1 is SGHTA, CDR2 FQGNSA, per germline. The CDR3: CASSLQGSDTQYF. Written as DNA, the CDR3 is TGTGCCAGCAGCTTACAGGGGTCAGATACGCAGTATTTT.

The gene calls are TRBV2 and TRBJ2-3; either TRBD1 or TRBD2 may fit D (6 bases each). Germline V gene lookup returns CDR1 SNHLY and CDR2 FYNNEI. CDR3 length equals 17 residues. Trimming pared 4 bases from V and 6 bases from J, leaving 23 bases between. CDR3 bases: TGTGCCAGCAGTGGGTTCGGGGGCCGGTCCCCGCCCGATACGCAGTATTTT. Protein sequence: CASSGFGGRSPPDTQYF.

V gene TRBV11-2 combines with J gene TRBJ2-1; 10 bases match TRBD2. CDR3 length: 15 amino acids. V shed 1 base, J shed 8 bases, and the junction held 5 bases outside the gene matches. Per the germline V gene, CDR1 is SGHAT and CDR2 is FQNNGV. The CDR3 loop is CASSLGLAGDDEQFF. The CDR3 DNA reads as TGTGCCAGCAGCTTAGGGCTAGCGGGAGACGATGAGCAGTTCTTC.

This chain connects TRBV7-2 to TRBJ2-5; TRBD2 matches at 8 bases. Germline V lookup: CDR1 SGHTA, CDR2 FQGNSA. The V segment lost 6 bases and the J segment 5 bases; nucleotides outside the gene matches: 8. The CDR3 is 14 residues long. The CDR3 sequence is CASRKPGGEETQYF. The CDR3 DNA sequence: TGTGCCAGCAGGAAACCGGGGGGGGAGGAGACCCAGTACTTC.

CDR3 sequence reads: CASSYLTDLTYNSPLHF. In nucleotides, the CDR3 is TGTGCCAGCAGCTACCTGACAGATCTAACCTATAATTCACCCCTCCACTTT. The rearrangement joins TRBV7-9 to TRBJ1-6, with D perhaps TRBD1 (5 bases). The CDR3 totals 17 residues. V shed 4 bases and J shed 2 bases, with 15 bases lying between them. Germline V CDR1 and CDR2: SEHNR, FQNEAQ (reference sequence).

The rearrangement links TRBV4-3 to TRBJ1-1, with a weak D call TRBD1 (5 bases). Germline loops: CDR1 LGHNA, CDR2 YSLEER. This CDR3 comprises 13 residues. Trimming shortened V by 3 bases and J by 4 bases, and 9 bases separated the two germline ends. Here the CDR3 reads CASSHTDSTEAFF. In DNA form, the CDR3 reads TGCGCCAGCAGCCACACTGACAGCACTGAAGCTTTCTTT.

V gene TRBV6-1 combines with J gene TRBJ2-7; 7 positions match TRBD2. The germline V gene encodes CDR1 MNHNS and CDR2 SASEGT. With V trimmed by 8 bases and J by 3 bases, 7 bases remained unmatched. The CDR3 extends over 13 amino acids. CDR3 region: CASRDYLIYEQYF. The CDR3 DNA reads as TGTGCCAGCCGGGACTACCTTATCTACGAGCAGTACTTC.